This T cell receptor (beta chain) was observed in a study of T cell responses to AZD1222 COVID-19 vaccine. TCRdb's copy holds only in-frame clones and misses some; the assay was immunoSEQ multiplex PCR. The top ten clones hold around 3.1% of a sample with some 94,000 clones, about 90% of them seen once. About this clone itself: Its antigen is as yet unknown.

Study-wide points: In a largely white British group with more females than males, clonal diversity was possibly underestimated.

The CDR3 has 14 residues. CDR1 SGDLS and CDR2 YYNGEE come from the germline V gene. Deletions cut 3 bases from V and 4 bases from J, with 11 bases between. This sample comprised peripheral blood, obtained on day 0 of AZD1222 vaccination. This receptor was obtained from an adult in good health. V gene TRBV9 combines with J gene TRBJ2-1, with D tentatively TRBD2 (6 bases). CDR3 DNA sequence: TGTGCCAGCAGCGCCCTGGGGAGGTACAATGAGCAGTTCTTC. This codes for CASSALGRYNEQFF.